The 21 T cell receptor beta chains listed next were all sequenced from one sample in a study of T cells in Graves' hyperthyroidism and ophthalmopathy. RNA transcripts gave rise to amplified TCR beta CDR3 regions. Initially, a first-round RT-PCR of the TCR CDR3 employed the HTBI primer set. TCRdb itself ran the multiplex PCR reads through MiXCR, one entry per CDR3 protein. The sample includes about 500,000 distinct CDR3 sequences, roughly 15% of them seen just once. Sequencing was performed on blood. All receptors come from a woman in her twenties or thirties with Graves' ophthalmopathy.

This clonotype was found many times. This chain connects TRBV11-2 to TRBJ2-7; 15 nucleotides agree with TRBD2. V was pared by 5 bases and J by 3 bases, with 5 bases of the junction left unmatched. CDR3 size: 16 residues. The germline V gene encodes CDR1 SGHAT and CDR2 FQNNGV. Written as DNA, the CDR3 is TGTGCCAGCAGCGAAAGGACTAGCGGGGGGGTCTACGAGCAGTACTTC. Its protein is CASSERTSGGVYEQYF.

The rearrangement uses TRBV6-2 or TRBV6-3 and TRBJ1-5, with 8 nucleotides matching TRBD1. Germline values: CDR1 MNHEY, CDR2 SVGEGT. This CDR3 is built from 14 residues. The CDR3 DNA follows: TGTGCGAGCGGAGGGACAGGTCGCAATCAGCCCCAGCATTTT. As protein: CASGGTGRNQPQHF.

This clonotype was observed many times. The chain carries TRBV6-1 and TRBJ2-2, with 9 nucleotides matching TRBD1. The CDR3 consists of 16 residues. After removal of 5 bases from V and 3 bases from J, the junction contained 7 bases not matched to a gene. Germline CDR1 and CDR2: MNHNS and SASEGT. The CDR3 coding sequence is TGTGCCAGCAGTCCAACAGGGGGCGCGGACACCGGGGAGCTGTTTTTT. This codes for CASSPTGGADTGELFF.

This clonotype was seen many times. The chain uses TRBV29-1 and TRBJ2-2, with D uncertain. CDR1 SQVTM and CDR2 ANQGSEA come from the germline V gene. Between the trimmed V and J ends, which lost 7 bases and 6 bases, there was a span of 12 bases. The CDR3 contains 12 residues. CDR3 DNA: TGCAGCGCTACGGACCACTCCGGGGAGCTGTTTTTT. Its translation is CSATDHSGELFF.

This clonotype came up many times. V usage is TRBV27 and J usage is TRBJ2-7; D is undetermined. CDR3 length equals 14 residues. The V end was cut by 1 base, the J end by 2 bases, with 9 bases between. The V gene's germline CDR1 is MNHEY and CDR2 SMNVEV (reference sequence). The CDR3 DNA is TGTGCCAGCAGTTTATTTCCGGATACCTACGAGCAGTACTTC. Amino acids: CASSLFPDTYEQYF.

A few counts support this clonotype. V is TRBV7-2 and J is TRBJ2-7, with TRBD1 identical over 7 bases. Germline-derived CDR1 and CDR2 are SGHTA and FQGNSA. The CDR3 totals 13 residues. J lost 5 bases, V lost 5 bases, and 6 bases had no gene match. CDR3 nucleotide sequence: TGTGCCAGCAGCCGCGCCCAGGGGGACGAGCAGTACTTC. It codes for CASSRAQGDEQYF.

The chain's CDR3 is CASSVEPSAGANVLTF. The DNA of the CDR3 is TGTGCCAGCAGCGTAGAACCTAGCGCTGGGGCCAACGTCCTGACTTTC. The gene calls are TRBV9 and TRBJ2-6; tentatively, D is TRBD2 (6 bases). V gave up 0 bases and J gave up 2 bases, with 9 bases separating them. The germline CDR1 and CDR2 sequences are SGDLS and YYNGEE. The CDR3 is 16 amino acids.

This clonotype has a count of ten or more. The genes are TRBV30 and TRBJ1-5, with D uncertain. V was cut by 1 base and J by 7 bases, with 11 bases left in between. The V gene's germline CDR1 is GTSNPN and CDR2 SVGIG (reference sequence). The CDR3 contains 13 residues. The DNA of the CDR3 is TGTGCCTGGAGTGGAGGGAAGGGCCAGCCCCAGCATTTT. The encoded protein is CAWSGGKGQPQHF.

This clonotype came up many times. The chain's CDR3 is CASSLLMGETQYF. As DNA, the CDR3 is TGTGCCAGCAGCTTACTCATGGGAGAGACCCAGTACTTC. The chain carries TRBV7-9 and TRBJ2-5; D call uncertain. This CDR3 region has 13 residues. CDR1 is SEHNR, CDR2 FQNEAQ, per germline (reference sequence). Trimming shortened V by 2 bases and J by 4 bases, and 8 bases separated the two germline ends.

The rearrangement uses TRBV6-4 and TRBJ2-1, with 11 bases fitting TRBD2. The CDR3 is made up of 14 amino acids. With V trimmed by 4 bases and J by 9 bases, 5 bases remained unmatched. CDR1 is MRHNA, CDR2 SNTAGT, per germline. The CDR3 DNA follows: TGTGCCAGCAGTGCCGGGACTAGCGGTTCTGAGCAGTTCTTC. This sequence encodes CASSAGTSGSEQFF.

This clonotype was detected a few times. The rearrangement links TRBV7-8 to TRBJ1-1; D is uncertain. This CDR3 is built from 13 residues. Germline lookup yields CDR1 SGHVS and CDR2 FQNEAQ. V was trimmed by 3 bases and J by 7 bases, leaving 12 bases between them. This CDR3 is CASSLHGPGEAFF. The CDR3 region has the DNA TGTGCCAGCAGCTTGCATGGGCCCGGTGAAGCTTTCTTT.

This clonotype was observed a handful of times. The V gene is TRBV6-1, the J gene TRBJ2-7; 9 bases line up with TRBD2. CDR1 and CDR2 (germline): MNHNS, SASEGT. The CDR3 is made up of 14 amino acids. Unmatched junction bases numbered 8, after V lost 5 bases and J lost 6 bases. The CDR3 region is CASSFASGIGEQYF. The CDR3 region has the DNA TGTGCCAGCAGTTTCGCTAGCGGGATCGGCGAGCAGTACTTC.

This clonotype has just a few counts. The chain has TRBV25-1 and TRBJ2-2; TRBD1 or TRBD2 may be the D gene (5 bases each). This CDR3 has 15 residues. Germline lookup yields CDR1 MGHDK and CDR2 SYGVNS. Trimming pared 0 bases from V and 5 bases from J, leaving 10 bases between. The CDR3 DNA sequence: TGTGCCAGCAGTGAATACGGTGAGGGGACCGGGGAGCTGTTTTTT. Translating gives CASSEYGEGTGELFF.

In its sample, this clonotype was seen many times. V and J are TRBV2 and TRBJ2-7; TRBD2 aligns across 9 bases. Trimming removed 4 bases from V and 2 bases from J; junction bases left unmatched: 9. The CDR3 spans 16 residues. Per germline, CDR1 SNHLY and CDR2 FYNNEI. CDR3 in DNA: TGTGCCAGCAGTGGAATCGGAAGCGGGAGGACCTACGAGCAGTACTTC. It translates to CASSGIGSGRTYEQYF.

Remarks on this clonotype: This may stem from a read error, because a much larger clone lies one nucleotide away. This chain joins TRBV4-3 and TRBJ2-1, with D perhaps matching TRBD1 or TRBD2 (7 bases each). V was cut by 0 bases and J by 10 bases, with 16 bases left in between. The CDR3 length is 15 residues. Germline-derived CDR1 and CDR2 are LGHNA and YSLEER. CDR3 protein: CASSQDSARGGEQFF. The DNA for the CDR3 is TGCGCCAGCAGCCAAGATTCGGCCAGGGGGGGCGAGCAGTTCTTC.

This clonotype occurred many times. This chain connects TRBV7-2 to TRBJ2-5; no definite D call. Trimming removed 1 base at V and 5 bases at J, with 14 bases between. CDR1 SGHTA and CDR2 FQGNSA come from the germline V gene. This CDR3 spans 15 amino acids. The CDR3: CASSLDLGSRETQYF. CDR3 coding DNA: TGTGCCAGCAGCTTAGACTTGGGTAGTCGGGAGACCCAGTACTTC.

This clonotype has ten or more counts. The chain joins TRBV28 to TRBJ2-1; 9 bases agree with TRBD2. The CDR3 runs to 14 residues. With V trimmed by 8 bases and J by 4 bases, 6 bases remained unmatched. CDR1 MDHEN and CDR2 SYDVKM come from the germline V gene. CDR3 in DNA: TGTGCCAGCCTACAGCGGGAGGCATACAATGAGCAGTTCTTC. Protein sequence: CASLQREAYNEQFF.

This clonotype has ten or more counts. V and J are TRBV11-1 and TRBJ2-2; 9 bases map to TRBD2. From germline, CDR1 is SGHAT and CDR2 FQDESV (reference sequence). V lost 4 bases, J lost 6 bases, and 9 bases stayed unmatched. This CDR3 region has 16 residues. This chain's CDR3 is CASSSEAGGSAGELFF. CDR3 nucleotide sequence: TGTGCCAGCAGCTCAGAAGCGGGAGGCTCGGCCGGGGAGCTGTTTTTT.

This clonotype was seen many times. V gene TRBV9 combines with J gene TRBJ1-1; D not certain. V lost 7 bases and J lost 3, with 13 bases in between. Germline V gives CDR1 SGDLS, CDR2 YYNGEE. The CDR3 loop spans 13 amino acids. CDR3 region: CASASEYYTEAFF. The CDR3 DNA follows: TGTGCCAGCGCCAGCGAGTATTACACTGAAGCTTTCTTT. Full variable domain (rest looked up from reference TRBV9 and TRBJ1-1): DSGVTQTPKHLITATGQRVTLRCSPRSGDLSVYWYQQSLDQGLQFLIQYYNGEERAKGNILERFSAQQFPDLHSELNLSSLELGDSALYFCASASEYYTEAFFGQGTRLTVV.

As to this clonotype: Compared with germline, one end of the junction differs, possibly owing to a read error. In nucleotides, the CDR3 is TGTGCCGGCTTAGCCAAAAACATTCAGTACTTC. This codes for CAGLAKNIQYF. The gene calls are TRBV20-1 and TRBJ2-4, with D hard to call. This CDR3 comprises 11 residues. In germline, CDR1 is DFQATT, CDR2 SNEGSKA (reference sequence).

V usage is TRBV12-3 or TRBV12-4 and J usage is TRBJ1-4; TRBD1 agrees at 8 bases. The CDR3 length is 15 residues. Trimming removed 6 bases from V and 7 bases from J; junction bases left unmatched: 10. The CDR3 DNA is TGTGCCAGCAGCGAGTTGAGAGGACAGGGTGAAAAACTGTTTTTT. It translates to CASSELRGQGEKLFF.